This T cell receptor beta chain was observed in a study of PD-1 blockade in classical Hodgkin lymphoma. Study summary: Patients were treated with nivolumab at 3 mg/kg, and this was given intravenously every 2 weeks.

There are a few counts of this clone. With 0 bases clipped from V and 4 bases from J, the junction kept 6 bases outside the gene matches. Germline values: CDR1 SGHRS, CDR2 YFSETQ. The CDR3 contains 15 residues. All trial patients relapsed after autologous stem cell transplantation. Assay: immunoSEQ multiplex PCR; the TCRdb copy retains only in-frame clones and omits some. This sample has 50,000 to 75,000 clones, with approximately 90% found just once. This TCR came from a human donor with classical Hodgkin lymphoma. The sample consisted of peripheral blood mononuclear cells (PBMCs), taken at baseline. This chain links TRBV5-1 with TRBJ1-2, with 7 positions matching TRBD1. The CDR3 loop reads CASSLAPGQLYGYTF. The CDR3, as DNA: TGCGCCAGCAGCTTGGCCCCGGGACAGCTCTATGGCTACACCTTC.